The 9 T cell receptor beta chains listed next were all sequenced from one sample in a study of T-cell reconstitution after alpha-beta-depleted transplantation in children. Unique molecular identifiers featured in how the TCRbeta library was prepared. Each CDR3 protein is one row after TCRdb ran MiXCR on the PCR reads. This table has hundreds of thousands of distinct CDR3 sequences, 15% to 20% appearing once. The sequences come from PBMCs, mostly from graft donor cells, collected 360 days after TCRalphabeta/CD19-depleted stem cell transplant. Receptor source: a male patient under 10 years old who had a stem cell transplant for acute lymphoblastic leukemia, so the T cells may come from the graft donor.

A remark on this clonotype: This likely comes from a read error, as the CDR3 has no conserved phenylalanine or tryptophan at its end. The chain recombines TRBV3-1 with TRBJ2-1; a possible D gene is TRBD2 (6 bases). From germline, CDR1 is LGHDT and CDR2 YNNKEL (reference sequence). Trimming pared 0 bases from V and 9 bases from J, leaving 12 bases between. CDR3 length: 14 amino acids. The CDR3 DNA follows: TGTGCCAGCAGCCAAGAAGTTCTGGGGGGTGAGCAGTTCGTC. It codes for CASSQEVLGGEQFV.

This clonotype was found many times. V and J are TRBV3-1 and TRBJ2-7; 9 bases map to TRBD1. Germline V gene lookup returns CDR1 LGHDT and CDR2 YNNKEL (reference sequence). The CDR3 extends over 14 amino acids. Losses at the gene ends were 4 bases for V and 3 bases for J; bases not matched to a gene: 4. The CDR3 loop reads CASSLRDRVYEQYF. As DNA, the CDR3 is TGTGCCAGCAGCCTCCGGGACAGGGTCTACGAGCAGTACTTC.

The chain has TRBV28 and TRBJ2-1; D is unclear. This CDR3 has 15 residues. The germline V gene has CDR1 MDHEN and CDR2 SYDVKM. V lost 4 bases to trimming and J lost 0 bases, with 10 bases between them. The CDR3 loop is CASSCLGCSYNEQFF. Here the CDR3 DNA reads TGTGCCAGCAGTTGCCTAGGGTGCTCCTACAATGAGCAGTTCTTC. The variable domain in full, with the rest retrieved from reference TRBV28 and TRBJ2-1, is DVKVTQSSRYLVKRTGEKVFLECVQDMDHENMFWYRQDPGLGLRLIYFSYDVKMKEKGDIPEGYSVSREKKERFSLILESASTNQTSMYLCASSCLGCSYNEQFFGPGTRLTVL.

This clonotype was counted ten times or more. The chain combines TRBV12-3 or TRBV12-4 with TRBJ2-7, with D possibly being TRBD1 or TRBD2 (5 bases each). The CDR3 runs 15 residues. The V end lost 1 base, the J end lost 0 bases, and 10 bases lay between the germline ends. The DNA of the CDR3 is TGTGCCAGCAGTTTAGAGGGACGGCTCTCCTACGAGCAGTACTTC. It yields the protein CASSLEGRLSYEQYF.

In DNA, the CDR3 is TGTGCCAGCAGTTTAAAACGGGGCAATCAGCCCCAGCATTTT. It is translated as CASSLKRGNQPQHF. This chain links TRBV12-3 or TRBV12-4 with TRBJ1-5; D not certain. Trimming pared 2 bases from V and 2 bases from J, leaving 7 bases between. The CDR3 extends over 14 amino acids.

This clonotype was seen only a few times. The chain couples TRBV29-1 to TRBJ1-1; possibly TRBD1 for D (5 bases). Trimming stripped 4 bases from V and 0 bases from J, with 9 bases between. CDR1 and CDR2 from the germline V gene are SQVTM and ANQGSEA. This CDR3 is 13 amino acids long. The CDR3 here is CSVGYRLNTEAFF. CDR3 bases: TGCAGCGTTGGGTACAGGTTGAACACTGAAGCTTTCTTT.

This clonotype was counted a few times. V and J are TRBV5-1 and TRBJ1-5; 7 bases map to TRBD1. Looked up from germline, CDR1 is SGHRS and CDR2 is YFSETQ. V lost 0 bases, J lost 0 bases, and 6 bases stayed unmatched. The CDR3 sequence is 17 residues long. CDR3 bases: TGCGCCAGCAGCTTGGGGGCCGGGACAGATAGCAATCAGCCCCAGCATTTT. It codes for CASSLGAGTDSNQPQHF.

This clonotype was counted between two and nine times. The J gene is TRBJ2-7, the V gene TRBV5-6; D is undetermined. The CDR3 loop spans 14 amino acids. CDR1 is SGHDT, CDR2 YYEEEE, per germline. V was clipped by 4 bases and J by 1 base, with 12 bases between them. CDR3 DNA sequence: TGTGCCAGCAGCCCGCAGCAGGTTTCCTACGAGCAGTACTTC. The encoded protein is CASSPQQVSYEQYF.

CDR3 DNA: TGTGCCAGCAGCACGGGACTAGCGGGAGTGGCAGATACGCAGTATTTT. Encoded protein: CASSTGLAGVADTQYF. J is TRBJ2-3 and V is TRBV7-2, with TRBD2 identical over 14 bases. The CDR3 is 16 residues long. V shed 5 bases, J shed 4 bases, and the junction held 5 bases outside the gene matches. Germline values: CDR1 SGHTA, CDR2 FQGNSA.